This T cell receptor (beta chain) was identified during a study of tumor and adjacent non-tumor tissue in lung cancer. Study results and caveats: Higher tumor TCR diversity was associated with shorter survival.

Trimming pared 6 bases from V and 2 bases from J, leaving 11 bases between. The CDR3 is 14 amino acids. This clonotype was detected once. Its antigen is not identified. With a much larger clone just one base away, this may be a read error. A modified ARM-PCR protocol with three rounds of nested PCR amplified TCRbeta. TCRdb reanalysed the multiplex PCR reads using MiXCR and keeps one entry per CDR3 protein. The repertoire has 100,000 to 150,000 distinct CDR3 sequences, 66% of them found once; the top ten carry over 10%. No cell sorting was done before RNA was extracted from the tissue. Newly diagnosed lung cancer patients had thoracic surgery in China, August–late 2014, without prior chemotherapy.

The genes are TRBV12-3 or TRBV12-4 and TRBJ2-1; D not resolved. The sample consisted of lung tumor tissue. This sequence originates from a man aged 25-45 years with non-small cell lung cancer. The CDR3, as DNA: TGTGCCAGCAGAACTAACGCAGCCTACAATGAGCAGTTCTTC. Translation gives CASRTNAAYNEQFF.